Below, one T cell receptor beta chain is given with its context. Antigen: not known. PCR involved 60 Vbeta and 13 Jbeta primers. Original analysis: Later analysis identified 88 million or so unique TCR beta chains, 9 million to 12 million shared. This table comes from immunoSEQ multiplex PCR, and its TCRdb copy is limited to in-frame clones, with some not included. Clone size and V and J calls were adopted from that table, with D and trimming inferred from the DNA. The top ten hold approximately 9.9% of the sample, which has around 63,000 clones, around 80% seen once. This sample is drawn from a study of cytomegalovirus exposure and HLA in healthy donors. As for the study in general: Unique TCRs from HLA-typed donors, 80 million to 90 million of them, were held in an early data release.

The study, taken as a whole, reports: When analyzed later, a missense DCLRE1C variant was found to be linked to TCR beta V- and J-gene trimming. Cytomegalovirus status was reportedly diagnosed by the classifier with high sensitivity and specificity.

The CDR3 has 16 residues. Deletions cut 4 bases from V and 1 base from J, with 17 bases between. CDR1 is SGHNT and CDR2 is YYREEE in the germline V gene (reference sequence). This TCR came from a man aged 40-49 years in good health and CMV-seronegative. The chain is built from TRBV5-4 and TRBJ2-5; a possible D gene is TRBD1 (6 bases). Sequencing was performed on PBMCs. This CDR3 reads CASSGKQGRPQETQYF. The DNA for the CDR3 is TGTGCCAGCAGCGGTAAACAGGGCCGTCCCCAAGAGACCCAGTACTTC.